This T cell receptor delta chain was documented in a study of Vδ1+ human thymocytes. This clone was found a few times. What it recognizes is unknown. RNA was extracted from the cells and then reverse transcribed. Multiplex PCR used pooled V-gene forward primers and a constant-region reverse primer to amplify CDR3s. TCRdb re-identified clones in the multiplex PCR reads via CATT. Of roughly 25,000 delta-chain clones in the sample, more than 6% are singletons; the top ten hold more than 0.9%. CDR1 and CDR2 from the germline V gene are TSWWSYY and QGS. V was pared by 1 base and J by 0 bases, with 17 bases of the junction left unmatched. The CDR3 length is 20 residues. Alphabeta T cells were depleted, then CD3+ Vdelta1+ Vdelta2- thymocytes were FACS-sorted. Between about 96% and 99.6% of sorted thymocytes were Vdelta1+. Findings of the study overall: Thymic delta-chain repertoires held roughly 18% Vdelta2 sequences and few Vdelta3, despite high sort purity. TRD repertoires were essentially private, unlike widely shared TRG clonotypes. Thymic TRG and TRD repertoires appeared highly polyclonal.

The sample was Vdelta1+ gamma-delta thymocytes from the thymus. Stated subset: FACS-sorted CD3+ TCRalphabeta- TCRVdelta1+ TCRVdelta2- thymocytes. The receptor's source is a girl under three years old who had congenital heart surgery. This chain links TRDV1 with TRDJ1, with 7 bases fitting TRDD3. The CDR3 DNA follows: TGTGCTCTTGGGGAACAACTACTGTCTGGGGATAATACTTACACCGATAAACTCATCTTT. This codes for CALGEQLLSGDNTYTDKLIF.